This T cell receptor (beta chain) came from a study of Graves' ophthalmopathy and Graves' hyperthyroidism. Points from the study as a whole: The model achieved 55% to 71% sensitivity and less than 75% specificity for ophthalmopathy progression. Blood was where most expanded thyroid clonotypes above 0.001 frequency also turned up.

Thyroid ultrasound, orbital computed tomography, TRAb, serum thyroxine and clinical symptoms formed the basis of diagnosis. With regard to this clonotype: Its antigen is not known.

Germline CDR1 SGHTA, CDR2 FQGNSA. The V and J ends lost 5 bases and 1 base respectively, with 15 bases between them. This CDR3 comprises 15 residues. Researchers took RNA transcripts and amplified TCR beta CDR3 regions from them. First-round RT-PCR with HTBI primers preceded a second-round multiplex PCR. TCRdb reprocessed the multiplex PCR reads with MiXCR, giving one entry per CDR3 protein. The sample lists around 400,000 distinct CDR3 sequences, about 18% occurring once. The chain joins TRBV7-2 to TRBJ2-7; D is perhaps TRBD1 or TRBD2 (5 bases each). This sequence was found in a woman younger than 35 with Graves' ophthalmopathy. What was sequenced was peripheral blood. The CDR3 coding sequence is TGTGCCAGCAGCCCAACCGGGGCTCGATCCTACGAGCAGTACTTC. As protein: CASSPTGARSYEQYF.